This T cell receptor (beta chain) was captured in a study of OX40 agonist ivuxolimab in advanced cancers. Study in general: Cohort: around 86% men, mean age 60, aged about 23 to 79.

Trimming left V 3 bases short and J 5 bases short, with 5 bases between. CDR1 is ENHRY, CDR2 SYGVKD, per germline. The CDR3 is 11 amino acids. Findings of the study overall: Researchers did not establish what antigens the expanded peripheral T cells target. On average, a greater number of expanded clones characterised CD8+ T cells relative to CD4+.

Only in-frame clones appear in the TCRdb table, and some are missing; sequencing was by immunoSEQ multiplex PCR. The sample consists of under 85,000 clones, 70% to 90% of them appearing once. For this clone: As yet, its antigen is unknown.

This clonotype originated in an adult with an advanced solid tumor such as melanoma, head and neck, liver or kidney cancer. This material consisted of CD4+ or CD8+ T cells sorted from blood, taken in a trial of the OX40 agonist ivuxolimab. J is TRBJ2-7 and V is TRBV10-3; D is undetermined. CDR3 bases: TGTGCCATCAGTGAATTGGACGAGCAGTACTTC. Protein: CAISELDEQYF.